This TCR beta chain appears in the sequencing data of a study of blood T cell repertoires in COVID-19. Study background: Both acute and convalescent COVID-19 samples were obtained from the United States, Italy and Spain.

Trimming removed 3 bases at V and 2 bases at J, with 19 bases between. This CDR3 has 17 amino acids. The V gene's germline CDR1 is KGHDR and CDR2 SFDVKD. Repertoires were generated with immunoSEQ multiplex PCR, while TCRdb's copy carries only in-frame clones and drops some. This sample yields 85,000 to 120,000 clones, of which 70% to 90% are seen a single time; 2% to 2.5% belongs to the top ten. Material for sequencing was peripheral blood. The chain recombines TRBV24-1 with TRBJ2-7; no clear D. The clonotype was recovered from a man aged 50-60 years with active COVID-19. CDR3 sequence reads: CATSDTSFSFPAYEQYF. CDR3 bases: TGTGCCACCAGTGATACCTCCTTCAGTTTTCCAGCCTACGAGCAGTACTTC.